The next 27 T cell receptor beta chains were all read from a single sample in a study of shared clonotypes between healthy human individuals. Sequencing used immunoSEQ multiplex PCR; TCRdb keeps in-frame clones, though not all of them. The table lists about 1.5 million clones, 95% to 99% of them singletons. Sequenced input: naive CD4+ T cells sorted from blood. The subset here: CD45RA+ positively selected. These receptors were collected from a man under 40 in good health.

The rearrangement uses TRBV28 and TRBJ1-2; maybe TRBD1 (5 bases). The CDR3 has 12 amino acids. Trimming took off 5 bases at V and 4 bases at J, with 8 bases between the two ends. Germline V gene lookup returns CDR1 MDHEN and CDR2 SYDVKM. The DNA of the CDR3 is TGTGCCAGCAGTCATGACAGCTATGGCTACACCTTC. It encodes CASSHDSYGYTF.

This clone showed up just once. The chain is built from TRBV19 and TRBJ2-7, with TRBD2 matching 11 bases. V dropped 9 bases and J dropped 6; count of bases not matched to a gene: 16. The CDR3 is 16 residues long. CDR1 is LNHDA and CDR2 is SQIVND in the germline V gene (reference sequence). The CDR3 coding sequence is TGTGCCAGCCGACCATCCGAACTAGCGGGAGCTGGCGAGCAGTACTTC. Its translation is CASRPSELAGAGEQYF.

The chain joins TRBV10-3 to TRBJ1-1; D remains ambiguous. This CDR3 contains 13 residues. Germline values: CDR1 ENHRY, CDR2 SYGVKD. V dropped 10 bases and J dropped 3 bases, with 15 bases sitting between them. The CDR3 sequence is CARRMALDTEAFF. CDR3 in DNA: TGTGCCAGACGTATGGCTCTTGACACTGAAGCTTTCTTT.

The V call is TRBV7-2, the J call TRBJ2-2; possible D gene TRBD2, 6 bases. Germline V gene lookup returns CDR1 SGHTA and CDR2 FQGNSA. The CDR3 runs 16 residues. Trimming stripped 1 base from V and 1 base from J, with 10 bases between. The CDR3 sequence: CASSLGDSGNTGELFF. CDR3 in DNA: TGTGCCAGCAGCTTAGGCGATAGCGGGAACACCGGGGAGCTGTTTTTT.

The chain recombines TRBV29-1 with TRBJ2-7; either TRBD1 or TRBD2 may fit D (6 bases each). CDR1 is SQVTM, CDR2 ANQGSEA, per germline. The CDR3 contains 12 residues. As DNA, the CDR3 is TGCGCCACCCTAGGGGGGTCCTACGAGCAGTACTTC. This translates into CATLGGSYEQYF.

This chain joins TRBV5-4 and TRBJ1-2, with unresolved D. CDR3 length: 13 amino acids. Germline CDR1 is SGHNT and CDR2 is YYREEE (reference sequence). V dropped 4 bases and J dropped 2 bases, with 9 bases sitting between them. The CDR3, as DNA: TGTGCCAGCAGCATGGCGGGGAACTATGGCTACACCTTC. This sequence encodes CASSMAGNYGYTF.

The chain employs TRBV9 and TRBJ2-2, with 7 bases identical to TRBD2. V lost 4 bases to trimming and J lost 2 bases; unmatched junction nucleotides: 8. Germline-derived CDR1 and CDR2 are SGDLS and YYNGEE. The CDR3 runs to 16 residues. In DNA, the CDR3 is TGTGCCAGCAGCCCAAGCGGGATTATTAACACCGGGGAGCTGTTTTTT. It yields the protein CASSPSGIINTGELFF.

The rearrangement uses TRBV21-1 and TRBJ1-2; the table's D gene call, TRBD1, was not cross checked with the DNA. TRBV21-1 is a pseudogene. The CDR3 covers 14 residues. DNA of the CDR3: TGTGCCAGCAGGGAAAGGGGCAGCAAAGGTGGCTACACCTTC. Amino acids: CASRERGSKGGYTF.

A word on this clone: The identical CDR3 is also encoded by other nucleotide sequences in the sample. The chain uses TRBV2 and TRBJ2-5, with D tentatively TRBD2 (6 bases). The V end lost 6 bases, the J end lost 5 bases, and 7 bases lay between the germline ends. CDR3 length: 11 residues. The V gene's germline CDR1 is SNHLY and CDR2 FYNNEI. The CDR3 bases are TGTGCCAGCAGGGGAGGCGAGACCCAGTACTTC. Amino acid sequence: CASRGGETQYF. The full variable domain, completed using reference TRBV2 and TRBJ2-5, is EPEVTQTPSHQVTQMGQEVILRCVPISNHLYFYWYRQILGQKVEFLVSFYNNEISEKSEIFDDQFSVERPDGSNFTLKIRSTKLEDSAMYFCASRGGETQYFGPGTRLLVL.

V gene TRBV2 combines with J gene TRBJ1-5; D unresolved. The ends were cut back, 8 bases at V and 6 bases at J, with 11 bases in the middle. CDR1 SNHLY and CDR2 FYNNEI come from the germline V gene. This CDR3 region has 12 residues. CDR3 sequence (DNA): TGTGCCAGCGGGCAGGAGAGTCAGCCCCAGCATTTT. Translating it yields CASGQESQPQHF.

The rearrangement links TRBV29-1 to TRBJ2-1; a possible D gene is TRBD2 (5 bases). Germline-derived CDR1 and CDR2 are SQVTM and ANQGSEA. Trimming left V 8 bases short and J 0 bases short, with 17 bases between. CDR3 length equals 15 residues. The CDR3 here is CSSQGMGSSYNEQFF. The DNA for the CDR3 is TGCAGCTCTCAAGGCATGGGGAGCTCCTACAATGAGCAGTTCTTC.

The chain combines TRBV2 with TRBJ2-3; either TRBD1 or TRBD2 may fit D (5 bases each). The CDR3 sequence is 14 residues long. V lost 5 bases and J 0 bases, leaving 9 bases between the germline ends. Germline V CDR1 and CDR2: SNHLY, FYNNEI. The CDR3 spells CASSLGASTDTQYF. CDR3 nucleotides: TGTGCCAGCAGTCTCGGGGCAAGCACAGATACGCAGTATTTT.

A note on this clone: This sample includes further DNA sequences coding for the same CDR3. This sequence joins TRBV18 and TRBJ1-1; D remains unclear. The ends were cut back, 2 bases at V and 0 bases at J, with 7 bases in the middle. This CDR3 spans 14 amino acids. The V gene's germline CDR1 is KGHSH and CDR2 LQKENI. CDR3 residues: CASSPSLMNTEAFF. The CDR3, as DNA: TGTGCCAGCTCACCAAGTCTCATGAACACTGAAGCTTTCTTT.

Here the CDR3 DNA reads TGTGCCAGCAGTTGGGGGAGTGGGTTCTACGAGCAGTACTTC. It specifies CASSWGSGFYEQYF. The chain is built from TRBV28 and TRBJ2-7; D possibly uses TRBD1 or TRBD2 (5 bases each). V lost 4 bases to trimming and J lost 3 bases, with 13 bases between them. The germline V gene has CDR1 MDHEN and CDR2 SYDVKM. The CDR3 length is 14 residues.

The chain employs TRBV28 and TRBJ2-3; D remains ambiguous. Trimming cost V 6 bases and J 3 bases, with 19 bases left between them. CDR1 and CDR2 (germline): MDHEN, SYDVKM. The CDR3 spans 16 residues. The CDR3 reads CASSLPDEAETDTQYF. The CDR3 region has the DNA TGTGCCAGCAGCCTCCCGGACGAGGCCGAGACAGATACGCAGTATTTT.

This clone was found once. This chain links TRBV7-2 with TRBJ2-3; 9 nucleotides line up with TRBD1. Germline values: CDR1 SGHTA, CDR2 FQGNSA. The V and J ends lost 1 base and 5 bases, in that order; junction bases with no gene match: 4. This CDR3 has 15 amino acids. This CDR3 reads CASSLGTGVVDTQYF. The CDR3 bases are TGTGCCAGCAGCTTAGGGACAGGGGTCGTAGATACGCAGTATTTT. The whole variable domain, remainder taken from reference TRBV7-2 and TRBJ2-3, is GAGVSQSPSNKVTEKGKDVELRCDPISGHTALYWYRQSLGQGLEFLIYFQGNSAPDKSGLPSDRFSAERTGGSVSTLTIQRTQQEDSAVYLCASSLGTGVVDTQYFGPGTRLTVL.

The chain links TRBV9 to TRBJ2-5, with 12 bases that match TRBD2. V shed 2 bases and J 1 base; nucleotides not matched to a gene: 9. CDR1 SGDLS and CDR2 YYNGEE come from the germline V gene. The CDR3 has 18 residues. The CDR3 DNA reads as TGTGCCAGCAGCGTGGTCCCAGCTAGCGGGAGGGTCCAAGAGACCCAGTACTTC. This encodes CASSVVPASGRVQETQYF. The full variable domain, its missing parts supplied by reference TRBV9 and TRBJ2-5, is DSGVTQTPKHLITATGQRVTLRCSPRSGDLSVYWYQQSLDQGLQFLIQYYNGEERAKGNILERFSAQQFPDLHSELNLSSLELGDSALYFCASSVVPASGRVQETQYFGPGTRLLVL.

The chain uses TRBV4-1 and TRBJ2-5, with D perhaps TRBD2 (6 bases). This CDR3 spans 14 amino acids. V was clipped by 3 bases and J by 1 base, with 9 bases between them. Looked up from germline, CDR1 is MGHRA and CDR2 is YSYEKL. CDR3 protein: CASSQAGTQETQYF. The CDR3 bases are TGCGCCAGCAGCCAGGCGGGGACCCAAGAGACCCAGTACTTC.

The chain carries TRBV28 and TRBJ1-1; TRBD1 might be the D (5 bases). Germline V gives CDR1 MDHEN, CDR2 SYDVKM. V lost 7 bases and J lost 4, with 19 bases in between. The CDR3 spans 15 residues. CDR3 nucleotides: TGTGCCAGCATCCCCGCAGGGAGGGGTCCCACTGAAGCTTTCTTT. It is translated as CASIPAGRGPTEAFF.

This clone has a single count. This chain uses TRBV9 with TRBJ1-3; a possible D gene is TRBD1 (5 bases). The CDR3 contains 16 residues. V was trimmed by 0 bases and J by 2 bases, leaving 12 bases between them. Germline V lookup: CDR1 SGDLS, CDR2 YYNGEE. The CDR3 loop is CASSVGHRGTGNTIYF. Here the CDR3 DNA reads TGTGCCAGCAGCGTAGGACATCGGGGCACTGGAAACACCATATATTTT.

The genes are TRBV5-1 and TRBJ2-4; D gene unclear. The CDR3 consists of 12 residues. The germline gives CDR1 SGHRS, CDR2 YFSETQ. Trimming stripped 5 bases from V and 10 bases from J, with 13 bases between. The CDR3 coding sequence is TGCGCCAGCAGGGATCCTCAGCAGATTCAGTACTTC. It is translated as CASRDPQQIQYF. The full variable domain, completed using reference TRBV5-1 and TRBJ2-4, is KAGVTQTPRYLIKTRGQQVTLSCSPISGHRSVSWYQQTPGQGLQFLFEYFSETQRNKGNFPGRFSGRQFSNSRSEMNVSTLELGDSALYLCASRDPQQIQYFGAGTRLSVL.

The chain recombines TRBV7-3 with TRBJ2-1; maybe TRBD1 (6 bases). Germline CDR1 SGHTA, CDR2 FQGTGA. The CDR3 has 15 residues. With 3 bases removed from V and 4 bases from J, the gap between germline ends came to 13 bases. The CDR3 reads CASSLGHPNYNEQFF. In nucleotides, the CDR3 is TGTGCCAGCAGCTTGGGACACCCCAATTACAATGAGCAGTTCTTC.

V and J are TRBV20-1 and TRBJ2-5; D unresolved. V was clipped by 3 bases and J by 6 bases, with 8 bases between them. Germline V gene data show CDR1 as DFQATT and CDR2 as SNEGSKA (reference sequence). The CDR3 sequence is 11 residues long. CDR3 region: CSARSRKTQYF. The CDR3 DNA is TGCAGTGCTAGGAGCCGAAAGACCCAGTACTTC.

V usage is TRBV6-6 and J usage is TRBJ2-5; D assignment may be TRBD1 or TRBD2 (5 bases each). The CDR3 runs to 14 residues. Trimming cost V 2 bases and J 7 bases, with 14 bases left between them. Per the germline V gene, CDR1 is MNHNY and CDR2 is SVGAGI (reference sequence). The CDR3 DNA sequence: TGTGCCAGCAGTTACGGACTGGGGGAGACGACCCAGTACTTC. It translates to CASSYGLGETTQYF.

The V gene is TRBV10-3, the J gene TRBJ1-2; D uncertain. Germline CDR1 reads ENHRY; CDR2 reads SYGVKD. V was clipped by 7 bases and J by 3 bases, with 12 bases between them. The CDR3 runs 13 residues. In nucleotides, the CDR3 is TGTGCCATCACCATCGACACCGACTATGGCTACACCTTC. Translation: CAITIDTDYGYTF.

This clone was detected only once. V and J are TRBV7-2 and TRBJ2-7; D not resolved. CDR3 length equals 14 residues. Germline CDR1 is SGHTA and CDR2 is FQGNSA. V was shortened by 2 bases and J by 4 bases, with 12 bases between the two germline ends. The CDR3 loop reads CASSLLGQAYEQYF. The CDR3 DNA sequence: TGTGCCAGCAGCTTACTCGGGCAAGCTTACGAGCAGTACTTC.

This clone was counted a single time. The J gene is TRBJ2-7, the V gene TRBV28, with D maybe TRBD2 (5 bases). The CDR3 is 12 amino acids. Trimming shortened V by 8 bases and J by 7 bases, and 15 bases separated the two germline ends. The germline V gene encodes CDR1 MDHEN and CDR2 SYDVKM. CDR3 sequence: CASGRLSGEQYF. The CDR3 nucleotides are TGTGCCAGCGGCCGTTTGTCGGGGGAGCAGTACTTC.